A selection of T cell receptor beta chains follows, all from one sample in a study of cytomegalovirus exposure and HLA in healthy donors. Assay: immunoSEQ multiplex PCR; the TCRdb copy retains only in-frame clones and omits some. This sample's clone table lists around 27,000 clones. The sample was PBMCs. The receptors stem from a man aged 25-45 years in good health and CMV-seronegative. Each CDR3 is given with its conserved first and last residue. D genes are given only for firm matches.

TRBJ2-2,.,TRBV2,CASSWTANTGELFF,TGTGCCAGCAGCTGGACAGCGAACACCGGGGAGCTGTTTTTT
TRBJ1-1,.,TRBV11-2,CASSLAPGLPSKDTEAFF,TGTGCCAGCAGCTTAGCCCCGGGACTCCCTTCAAAGGACACTGAAGCTTTCTTT
TRBJ1-3,TRBD1,TRBV2,CASSGNRGDTIYF,TGTGCCAGCAGTGGGAACAGGGGAGACACCATATATTTT
TRBJ2-5,TRBD2,TRBV7-7,CASSPSGLYQETQYF,TGTGCTAGCAGCCCTAGCGGGCTGTACCAAGAGACCCAGTACTTC
TRBJ2-1,TRBD2,TRBV11-1,CASSRLASYSYNEQFF,TGTGCCAGCAGCCGACTAGCGTCCTACTCCTACAATGAGCAGTTCTTC
TRBJ2-7,TRBD2,TRBV7-2,CASSLGGAGGNSYEQYF,TGTGCCAGCAGCTTAGGGGGAGCGGGGGGGAACTCCTACGAGCAGTACTTC
TRBJ1-1,.,TRBV19,CASMGQANTEAFF,TGTGCCAGTATGGGGCAGGCGAACACTGAAGCTTTCTTT
TRBJ2-7,TRBD2,TRBV5-1,CASSLAFIGSGRPLAYEQYF,TGCGCCAGCAGCTTGGCCTTTATTGGTAGCGGGAGGCCCTTGGCTTACGAGCAGTACTTC
TRBJ1-1,.,TRBV28,CASRGRVGAEAFF,TGTGCCAGCAGAGGCAGGGTAGGGGCTGAAGCTTTCTTT
TRBJ2-1,.,TRBV5-5,CASSRGGPNNEQFF,TGTGCCAGCAGCCGCGGAGGGCCCAACAATGAGCAGTTCTTC
TRBJ2-4,TRBD2,TRBV5-6,CASSFLAGVGAKNIQYF,TGTGCCAGCAGCTTCCTAGCGGGAGTGGGGGCCAAAAACATTCAGTACTTC
TRBJ1-1,.,TRBV7-2,CASSLVGGLSNTEAFF,TGTGCCAGCAGCTTAGTCGGGGGTCTTTCGAACACTGAAGCTTTCTTT
TRBJ2-5,TRBD2,TRBV5-4,CASSSPNPSGKETQYF,TGTGCCAGCAGCTCGCCGAACCCGAGCGGGAAAGAGACCCAGTACTTC
TRBJ2-1,TRBD1,TRBV15,CATSRAGGGSYNEQFF,TGTGCCACCAGCAGAGCAGGGGGCGGATCCTACAATGAGCAGTTCTTC
TRBJ2-3,.,TRBV28,CASLLSGTDTQYF,TGTGCCAGTTTGTTATCGGGCACAGATACGCAGTATTTT
TRBJ1-2,.,TRBV13,CASSLGGDNYGYTF,TGTGCCAGCAGCTTAGGCGGGGATAACTATGGCTACACCTTC
TRBJ2-3,TRBD2,TRBV5-8,CASSLLAGSTDTQYF,TGTGCCAGCAGCTTGCTAGCGGGGTCCACAGATACGCAGTATTTT
TRBJ2-3,.,TRBV19,CASSISAGRTDTQYF,TGTGCCAGTAGTATATCGGCAGGGAGGACAGATACGCAGTATTTT
TRBJ1-1,.,TRBV7-6,CASSLAAGFEAFF,TGTGCCAGCAGCTTAGCCGCGGGGTTTGAAGCTTTCTTT
TRBJ2-5,.,TRBV11-3,CASSRSQETQYF,TGTGCCAGCAGCCGGTCCCAAGAGACCCAGTACTTC
TRBJ2-1,TRBD2,TRBV7-9,CASSLARRTSNEQFF,TGTGCCAGCAGCTTAGCCCGTCGGACTAGTAACGAGCAGTTCTTC
TRBJ2-5,.,TRBV7-2,CASRAGRETQYF,TGTGCCAGCAGGGCAGGGAGGGAGACCCAGTACTTC
TRBJ2-7,.,TRBV4-2,CASSQGMEGGYEQYF,TGTGCCAGCAGCCAAGGCATGGAAGGGGGCTACGAGCAGTACTTC
TRBJ1-1,.,TRBV9,CASTTGQSNTEAFF,TGTGCCAGCACAACGGGACAATCGAACACTGAAGCTTTCTTT
TRBJ2-5,TRBD2,TRBV7-9,CASSLISSQVAGKETQYF,TGTGCCAGCAGCTTAATTAGCAGTCAGGTAGCGGGCAAGGAGACCCAGTACTTC
TRBJ1-1,TRBD1,TRBV6-5,CASSYYGQGEAFF,TGTGCCAGCAGCTATTATGGACAGGGTGAAGCTTTCTTT
TRBJ2-3,TRBD2,TRBV5-1,CASGGEASTDTQYF,TGCGCCAGCGGGGGGGAGGCTTCAACAGATACGCAGTATTTT
TRBJ2-7,TRBD2,TRBV14,CASSEPSGTFSYEQYF,TGTGCCAGCAGCGAGCCTAGCGGGACCTTCTCCTACGAGCAGTACTTC
TRBJ1-1,.,TRBV11-3,CASSLVRVSTEAFF,TGTGCCAGCAGCTTAGTTCGAGTATCCACTGAAGCTTTCTTT
TRBJ1-3,.,TRBV7-2,CASSLTGVSGNTIYF,TGTGCCAGCAGCTTGACAGGCGTCTCTGGAAACACCATATATTTT
TRBJ2-7,TRBD2,TRBV27,CASKVAGETRKEYF,TGTGCCAGCAAGGTAGCGGGAGAAACCCGTAAAGAGTACTTC
TRBJ2-5,.,TRBV18,CASSPFGKFQETQYF,TGTGCCAGCTCACCCTTCGGGAAATTCCAAGAGACCCAGTACTTC
TRBJ2-3,.,TRBV28,CASSFSGISGDTQYF,TGTGCCAGCAGTTTTTCGGGTATAAGTGGTGATACGCAGTATTTT
TRBJ1-1,.,TRBV9,CASSVGVTRNTEAFF,TGTGCCAGCAGCGTAGGAGTGACACGGAACACTGAAGCTTTCTTT
TRBJ1-5,.,TRBV7-9,CASSFSGYQPQHF,TGTGCCAGCAGCTTTTCAGGGTATCAGCCCCAGCATTTT
TRBJ2-7,TRBD1,TRBV28,CASSLQGTGGRYEQYF,TGTGCCAGCAGTTTACAGGGGACAGGGGGTAGGTACGAGCAGTACTTC
TRBJ1-1,.,TRBV5-1,CASSRRFMNTEAFF,TGCGCCAGCAGCCGGCGGTTTATGAACACTGAAGCTTTCTTT
TRBJ2-7,TRBD2,TRBV5-1,CASSLVGLEANEQYF,TGCGCCAGCAGCTTGGTAGGACTAGAAGCCAACGAGCAGTACTTC
TRBJ2-7,.,TRBV20-1,CSARGHYEQYF,TGCAGTGCTAGAGGACACTACGAGCAGTACTTC
TRBJ2-2,.,TRBV9,CASSVVSGAGELFF,TGTGCCAGCAGCGTAGTAAGTGGAGCCGGGGAGCTGTTTTTT
TRBJ1-1,TRBD1,TRBV7-8,CASSLVPGQTSRLNTEAFF,TGTGCCAGCAGCTTAGTACCGGGACAGACCTCTAGATTGAACACTGAAGCTTTCTTT
TRBJ1-2,.,TRBV29-1,CSATDGYTF,TGCAGCGCTACAGATGGCTACACCTTC